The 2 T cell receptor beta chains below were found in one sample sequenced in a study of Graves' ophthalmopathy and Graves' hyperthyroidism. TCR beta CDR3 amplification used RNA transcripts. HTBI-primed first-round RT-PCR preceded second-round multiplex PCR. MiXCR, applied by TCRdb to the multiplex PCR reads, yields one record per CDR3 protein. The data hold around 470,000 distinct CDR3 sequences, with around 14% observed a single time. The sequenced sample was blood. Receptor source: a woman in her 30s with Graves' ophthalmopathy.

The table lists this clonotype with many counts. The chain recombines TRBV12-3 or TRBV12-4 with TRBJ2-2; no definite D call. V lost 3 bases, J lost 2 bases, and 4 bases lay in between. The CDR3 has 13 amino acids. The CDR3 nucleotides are TGTGCCAGCAGTTTTTATAACACCGGGGAGCTGTTTTTT. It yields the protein CASSFYNTGELFF.

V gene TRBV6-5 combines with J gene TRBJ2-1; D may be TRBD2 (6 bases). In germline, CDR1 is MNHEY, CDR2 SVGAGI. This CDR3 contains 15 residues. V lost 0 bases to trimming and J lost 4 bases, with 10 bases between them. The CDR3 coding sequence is TGTGCCAGCAGTTACTCAGGAGGGGCTTACAATGAGCAGTTCTTC. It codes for CASSYSGGAYNEQFF.